This T cell receptor (beta chain) was identified during a study of control samples from healthy donors and cancer patients. This clone was counted once. Germline V gene data show CDR1 as MGHRA and CDR2 as YSYEKL. The CDR3 spans 15 residues. V shed 5 bases and J 6 bases; nucleotides not matched to a gene: 8. Produced via immunoSEQ multiplex PCR; TCRdb's table is partial and in-frame only. This sample has about 130,000 clones, with 85% to 95% found just once. This TCR came from a man aged 80 or over with head and neck cancer. The sample was PBMCs. This chain links TRBV4-1 with TRBJ2-4; 9 bases fit TRBD1. The CDR3 spells CASSARDREGNIQYF. The CDR3 DNA sequence: TGCGCCAGCAGCGCCCGGGACAGGGAGGGAAACATTCAGTACTTC.